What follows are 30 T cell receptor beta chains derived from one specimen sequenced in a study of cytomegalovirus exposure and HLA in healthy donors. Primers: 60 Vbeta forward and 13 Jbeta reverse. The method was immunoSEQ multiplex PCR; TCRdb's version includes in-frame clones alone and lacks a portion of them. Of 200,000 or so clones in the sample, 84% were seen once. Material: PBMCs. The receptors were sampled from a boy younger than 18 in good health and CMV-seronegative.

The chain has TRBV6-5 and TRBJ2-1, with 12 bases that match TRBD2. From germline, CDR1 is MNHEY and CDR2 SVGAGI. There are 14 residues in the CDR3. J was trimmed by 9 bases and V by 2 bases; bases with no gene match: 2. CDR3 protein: CASSYGTSGCEQFF. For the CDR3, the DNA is TGTGCCAGCAGTTACGGGACTAGCGGGTGTGAGCAGTTCTTC.

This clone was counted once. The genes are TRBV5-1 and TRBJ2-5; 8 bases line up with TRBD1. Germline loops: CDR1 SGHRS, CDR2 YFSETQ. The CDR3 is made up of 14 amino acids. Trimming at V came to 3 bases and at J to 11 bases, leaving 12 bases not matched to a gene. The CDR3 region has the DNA TGCGCCAGCAGCTGGGGGTCAGGGGGCGGAGAGCAGTACTTC. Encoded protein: CASSWGSGGGEQYF.

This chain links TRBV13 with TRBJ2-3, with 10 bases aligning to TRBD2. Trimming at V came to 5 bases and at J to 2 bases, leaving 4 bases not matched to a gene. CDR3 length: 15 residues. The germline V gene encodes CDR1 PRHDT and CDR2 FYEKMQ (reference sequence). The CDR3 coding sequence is TGTGCCAGCAGCGTTAGCGGGGGGATCACAGATACGCAGTATTTT. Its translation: CASSVSGGITDTQYF.

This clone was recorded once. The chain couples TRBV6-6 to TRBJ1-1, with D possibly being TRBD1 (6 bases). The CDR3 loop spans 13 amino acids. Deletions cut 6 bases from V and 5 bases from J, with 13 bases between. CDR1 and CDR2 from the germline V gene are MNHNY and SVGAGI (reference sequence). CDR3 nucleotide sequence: TGTGCCAGCAGCGTCACAGGGTATACTGAAGCTTTCTTT. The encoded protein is CASSVTGYTEAFF.

CDR3 sequence (DNA): TGTGCCAGCAGCAGGGGAAGGGAGACCCAGTACTTC. It yields the protein CASSRGRETQYF. V usage is TRBV14 and J usage is TRBJ2-5; D may be TRBD1 (5 bases). CDR3 length: 12 amino acids. V was clipped by 5 bases and J by 5 bases, with 9 bases between them. Per germline, CDR1 SGHDN and CDR2 FVKESK.

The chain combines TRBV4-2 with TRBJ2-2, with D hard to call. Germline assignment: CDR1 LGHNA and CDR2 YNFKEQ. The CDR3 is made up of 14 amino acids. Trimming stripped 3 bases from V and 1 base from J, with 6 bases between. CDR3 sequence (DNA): TGTGCCAGCAGCCACGCTAAGAACACCGGGGAGCTGTTTTTT. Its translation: CASSHAKNTGELFF.

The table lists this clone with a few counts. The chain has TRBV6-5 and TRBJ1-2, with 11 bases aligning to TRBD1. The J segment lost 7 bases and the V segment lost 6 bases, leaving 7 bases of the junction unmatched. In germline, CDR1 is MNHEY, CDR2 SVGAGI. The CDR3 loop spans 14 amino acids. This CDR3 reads CASSRGQGAFGYTF. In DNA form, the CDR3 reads TGTGCCAGCAGCCGCGGACAGGGGGCTTTTGGCTACACCTTC.

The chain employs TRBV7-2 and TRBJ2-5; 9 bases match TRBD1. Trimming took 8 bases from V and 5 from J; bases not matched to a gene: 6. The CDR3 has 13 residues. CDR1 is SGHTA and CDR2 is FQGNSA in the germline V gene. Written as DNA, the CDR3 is TGTGCCAGCGGTGGACAGGGGAGGGAGACCCAGTACTTC. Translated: CASGGQGRETQYF.

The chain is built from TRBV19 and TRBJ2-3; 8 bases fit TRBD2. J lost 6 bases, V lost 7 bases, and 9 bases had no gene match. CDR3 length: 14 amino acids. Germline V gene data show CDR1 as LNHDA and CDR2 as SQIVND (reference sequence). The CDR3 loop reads CASTLGGVGDTQYF. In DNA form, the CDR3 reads TGTGCCAGTACCCTCGGGGGGGTCGGGGATACGCAGTATTTT.

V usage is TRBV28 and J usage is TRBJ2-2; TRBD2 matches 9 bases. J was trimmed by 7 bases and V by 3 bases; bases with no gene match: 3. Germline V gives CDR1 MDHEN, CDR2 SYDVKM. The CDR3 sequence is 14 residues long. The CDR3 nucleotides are TGTGCCAGCAGTTTTGGAGCGGGAGGCGGGGAGCTGTTTTTT. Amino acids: CASSFGAGGGELFF.

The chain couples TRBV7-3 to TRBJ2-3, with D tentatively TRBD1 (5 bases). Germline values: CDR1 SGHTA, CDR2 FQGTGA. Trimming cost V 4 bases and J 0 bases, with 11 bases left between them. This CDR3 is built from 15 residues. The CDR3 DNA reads TGTGCCAGCAGCTCCCTAGGGGTGAGCACAGATACGCAGTATTTT. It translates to CASSSLGVSTDTQYF.

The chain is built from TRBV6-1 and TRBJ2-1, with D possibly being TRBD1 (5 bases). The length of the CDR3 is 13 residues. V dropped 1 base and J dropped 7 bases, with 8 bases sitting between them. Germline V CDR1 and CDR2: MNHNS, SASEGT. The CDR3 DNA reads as TGTGCCAGCAGTGAAGTAGGGGCGAATGAGCAGTTCTTC. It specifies CASSEVGANEQFF.

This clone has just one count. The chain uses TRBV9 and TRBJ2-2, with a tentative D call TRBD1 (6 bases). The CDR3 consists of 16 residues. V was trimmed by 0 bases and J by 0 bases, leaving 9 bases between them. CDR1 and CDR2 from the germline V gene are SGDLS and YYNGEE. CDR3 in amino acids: CASSVVSGANTGELFF. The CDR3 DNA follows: TGTGCCAGCAGCGTAGTGTCAGGGGCGAACACCGGGGAGCTGTTTTTT. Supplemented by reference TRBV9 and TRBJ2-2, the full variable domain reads DSGVTQTPKHLITATGQRVTLRCSPRSGDLSVYWYQQSLDQGLQFLIQYYNGEERAKGNILERFSAQQFPDLHSELNLSSLELGDSALYFCASSVVSGANTGELFFGEGSRLTVL.

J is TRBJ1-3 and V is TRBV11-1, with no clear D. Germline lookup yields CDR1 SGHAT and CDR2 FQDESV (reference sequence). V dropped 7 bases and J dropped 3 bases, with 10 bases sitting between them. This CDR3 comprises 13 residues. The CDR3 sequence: CASTQEDGNTIYF. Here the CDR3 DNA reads TGTGCCAGCACCCAGGAAGATGGAAACACCATATATTTT.

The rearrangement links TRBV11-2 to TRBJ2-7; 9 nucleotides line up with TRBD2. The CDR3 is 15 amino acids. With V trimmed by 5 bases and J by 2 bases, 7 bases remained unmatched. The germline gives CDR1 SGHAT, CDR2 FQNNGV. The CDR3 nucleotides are TGTGCCAGCAGCACCCGGACTAGCGCGACCTACGAGCAGTACTTC. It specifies CASSTRTSATYEQYF. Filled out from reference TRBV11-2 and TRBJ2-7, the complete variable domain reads EAGVAQSPRYKIIEKRQSVAFWCNPISGHATLYWYQQILGQGPKLLIQFQNNGVVDDSQLPKDRFSAERLKGVDSTLKIQPAKLEDSAVYLCASSTRTSATYEQYFGPGTRLTVT.

The DNA for the CDR3 is TGCGCCAGCAGCCAAGTTTATGGCTCCGTTAATGAGCAGTTCTTC. This sequence encodes CASSQVYGSVNEQFF. The gene calls are TRBV4-1 and TRBJ2-1, with D unresolved. Trimming took 1 base from V and 7 from J, leaving 14 bases between them. The CDR3 totals 15 residues. Per the germline V gene, CDR1 is MGHRA and CDR2 is YSYEKL.

The CDR3 DNA reads TGTGCCAGCAGCTTATATGGCCTAGCACGTTTATACGAGCAGTACTTC. Amino acids: CASSLYGLARLYEQYF. The chain employs TRBV7-2 and TRBJ2-7; tentatively, D is TRBD2 (5 bases). The CDR3 totals 16 residues. From germline, CDR1 is SGHTA and CDR2 FQGNSA. The V end was cut by 2 bases, the J end by 4 bases, with 18 bases between.

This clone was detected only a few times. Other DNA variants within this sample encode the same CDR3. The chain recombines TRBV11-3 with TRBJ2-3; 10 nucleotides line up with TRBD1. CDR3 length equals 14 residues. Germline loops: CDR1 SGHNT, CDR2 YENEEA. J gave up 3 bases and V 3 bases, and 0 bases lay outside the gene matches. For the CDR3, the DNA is TGTGCCAGCAGCTTGGGACAGGGGACAGATACGCAGTATTTT. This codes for CASSLGQGTDTQYF.

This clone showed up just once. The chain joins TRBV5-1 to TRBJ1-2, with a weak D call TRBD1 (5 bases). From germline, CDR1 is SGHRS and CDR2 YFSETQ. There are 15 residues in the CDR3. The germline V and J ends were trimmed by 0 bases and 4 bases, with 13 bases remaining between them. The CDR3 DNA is TGCGCCAGCAGCTTGGGTAGCACAGGTGCCTATGGCTACACCTTC. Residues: CASSLGSTGAYGYTF.

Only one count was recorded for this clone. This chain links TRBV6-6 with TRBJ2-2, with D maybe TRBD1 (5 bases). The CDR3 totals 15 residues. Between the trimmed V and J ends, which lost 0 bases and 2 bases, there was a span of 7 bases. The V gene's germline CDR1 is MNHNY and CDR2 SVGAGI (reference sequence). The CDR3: CASSYSQGNTGELFF. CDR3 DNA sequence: TGTGCCAGCAGTTACTCTCAGGGTAACACCGGGGAGCTGTTTTTT.

CDR3: CASSVAGIANSPLHF. DNA of the CDR3: TGTGCCAGCAGTGTTGCGGGAATCGCAAATTCACCCCTCCACTTT. The genes are TRBV25-1 and TRBJ1-6, with no clear D. The CDR3 is 15 residues long. With 4 bases removed from V and 7 bases from J, the gap between germline ends came to 14 bases. In germline, CDR1 is MGHDK, CDR2 SYGVNS.

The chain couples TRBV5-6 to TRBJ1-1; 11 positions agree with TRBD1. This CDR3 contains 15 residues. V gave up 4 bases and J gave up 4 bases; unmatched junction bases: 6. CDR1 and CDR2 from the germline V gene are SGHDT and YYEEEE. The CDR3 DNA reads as TGTGCCAGCAGCGCGAGGACAGGGGGCGGCACTGAAGCTTTCTTT. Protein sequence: CASSARTGGGTEAFF.

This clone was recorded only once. The CDR3, as DNA: TGCGCCAGCAGCTTGGACGACAGGGAGACCCAGTACTTC. It is translated as CASSLDDRETQYF. The chain links TRBV5-1 to TRBJ2-5; D perhaps matches TRBD1 (6 bases). Between the trimmed V and J ends, which lost 0 bases and 5 bases, there was a span of 8 bases. Germline CDR1 and CDR2: SGHRS and YFSETQ. This CDR3 contains 13 residues.

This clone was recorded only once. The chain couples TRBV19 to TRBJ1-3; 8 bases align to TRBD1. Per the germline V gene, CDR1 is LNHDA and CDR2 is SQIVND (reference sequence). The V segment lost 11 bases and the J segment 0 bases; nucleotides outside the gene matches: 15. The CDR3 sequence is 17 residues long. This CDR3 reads CAPPTRDRYRSGNTIYF. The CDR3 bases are TGTGCCCCCCCCACCCGGGACAGGTATCGCTCTGGAAACACCATATATTTT. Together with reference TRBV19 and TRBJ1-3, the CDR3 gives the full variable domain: DGGITQSPKYLFRKEGQNVTLSCEQNLNHDAMYWYRQDPGQGLRLIYYSQIVNDFQKGDIAEGYSVSREKKESFPLTVTSAQKNPTAFYLCAPPTRDRYRSGNTIYFGEGSWLTVV.

The CDR3 nucleotides read TGTGCCAGCAGCTCTGGGACAGCGAGGAACTCTGGAAACACCATATATTTT. This encodes CASSSGTARNSGNTIYF. This sequence joins TRBV11-2 and TRBJ1-3; 7 nucleotides match TRBD1. The CDR3 runs 17 residues. Germline CDR1 SGHAT, CDR2 FQNNGV. V lost 4 bases, J lost 0 bases, and 9 bases stayed unmatched.

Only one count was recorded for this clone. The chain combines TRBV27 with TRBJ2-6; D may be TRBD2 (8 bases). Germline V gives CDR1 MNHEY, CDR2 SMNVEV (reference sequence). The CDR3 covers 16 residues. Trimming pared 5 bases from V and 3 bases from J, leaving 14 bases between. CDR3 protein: CASSGTRGLGANVLTF. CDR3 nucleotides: TGTGCCAGCAGTGGGACTAGGGGGCTTGGGGCCAACGTCCTGACTTTC.

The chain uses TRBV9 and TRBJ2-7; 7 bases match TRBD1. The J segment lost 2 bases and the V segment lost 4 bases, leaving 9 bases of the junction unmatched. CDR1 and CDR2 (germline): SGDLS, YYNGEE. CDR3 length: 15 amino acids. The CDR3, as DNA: TGTGCCAGCAGCTTGAGGACAGGTATGACCTACGAGCAGTACTTC. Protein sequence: CASSLRTGMTYEQYF.

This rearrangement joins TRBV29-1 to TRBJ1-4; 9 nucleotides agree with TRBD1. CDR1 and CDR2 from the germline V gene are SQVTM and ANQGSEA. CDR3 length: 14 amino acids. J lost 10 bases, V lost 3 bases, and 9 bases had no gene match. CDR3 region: CSVDPGTGIGKLFF. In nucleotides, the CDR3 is TGCAGCGTTGATCCCGGGACAGGGATTGGAAAACTGTTTTTT.

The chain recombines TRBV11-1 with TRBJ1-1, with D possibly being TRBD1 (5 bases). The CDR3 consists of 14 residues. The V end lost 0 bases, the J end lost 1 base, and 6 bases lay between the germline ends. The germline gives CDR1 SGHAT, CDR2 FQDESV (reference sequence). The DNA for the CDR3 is TGTGCCAGCAGCTTAGCCGGGGGGAACACTGAAGCTTTCTTT. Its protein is CASSLAGGNTEAFF.

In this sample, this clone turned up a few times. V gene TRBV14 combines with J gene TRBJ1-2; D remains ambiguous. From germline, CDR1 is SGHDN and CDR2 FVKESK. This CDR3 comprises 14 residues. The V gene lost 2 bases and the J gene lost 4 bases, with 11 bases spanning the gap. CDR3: CASSQRGGRYGYTF. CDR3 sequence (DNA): TGTGCCAGCAGCCAAAGAGGTGGTCGCTATGGCTACACCTTC.